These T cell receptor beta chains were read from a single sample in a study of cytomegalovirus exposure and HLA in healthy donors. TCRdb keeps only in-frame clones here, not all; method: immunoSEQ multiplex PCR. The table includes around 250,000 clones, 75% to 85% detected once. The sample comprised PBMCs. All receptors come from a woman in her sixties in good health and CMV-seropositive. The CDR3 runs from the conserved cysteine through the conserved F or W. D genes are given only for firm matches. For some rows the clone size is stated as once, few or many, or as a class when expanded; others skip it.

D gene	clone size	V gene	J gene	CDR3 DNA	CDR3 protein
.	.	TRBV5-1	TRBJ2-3	TGCGCCAGCCGCCTGGCTAGCGCCGCAGATACGCAGTATTTT	CASRLASAADTQYF
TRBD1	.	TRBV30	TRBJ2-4	TGTGCCTGCCAAGACAGGGGGCCTCCCAACATTCAGTACTTC	CACQDRGPPNIQYF
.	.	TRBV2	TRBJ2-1	TGTGCCAGCAGTTCAGGTTACAATGAGCAGTTCTTC	CASSSGYNEQFF
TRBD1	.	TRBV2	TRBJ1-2	TGTGCCAGCGCTCCACCCGGGACAGGGGACTATGGCTACACCTTC	CASAPPGTGDYGYTF
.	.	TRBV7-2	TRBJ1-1	TGTGCCAGCAGCCAGGACAGCTCTGCGAACACTGAAGCTTTCTTT	CASSQDSSANTEAFF
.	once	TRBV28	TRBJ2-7	TGTGCCAGCAGCTCCACGACACTAGTGACCCTTCTCCACGAGCAGTACTTC	CASSSTTLVTLLHEQYF
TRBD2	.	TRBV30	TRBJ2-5	TGTGCCTGGACCCATGGGCTAGCGGGAGGATTTCGGGAGACCCAGTACTTC	CAWTHGLAGGFRETQYF
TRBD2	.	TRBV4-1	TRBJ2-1	TGCGCCAGCAGCCAGACTAGCGGTTCCTACAATGAGCAGTTCTTC	CASSQTSGSYNEQFF
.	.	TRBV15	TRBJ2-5	TGTGCCACCAGCGGACTTCAAGAGACCCAGTACTTC	CATSGLQETQYF
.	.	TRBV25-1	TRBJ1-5	TGTGCCAGCAGTGAAACATATAGCAATCAGCCCCAGCATTTT	CASSETYSNQPQHF
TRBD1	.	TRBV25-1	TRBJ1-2	TGTGCCAGCAGATCCGACAGGGACTATGGCTACACCTTC	CASRSDRDYGYTF
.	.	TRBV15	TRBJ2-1	TGTGCCACCTGGAGGACTTCTAATGAGCAGTTCTTC	CATWRTSNEQFF
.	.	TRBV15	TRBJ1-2	TGTGCCACCAGCAGAGATCGGGTCTATGGCTACACCTTC	CATSRDRVYGYTF
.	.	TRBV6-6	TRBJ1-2	TGTGCCAGCAGATCCGACACCTTCGGTGGCTACACCTTC	CASRSDTFGGYTF
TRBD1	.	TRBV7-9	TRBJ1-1	TGTGCCAGCAGCGCGACGCAGGGGGCTTCCACTGAAGCTTTCTTT	CASSATQGASTEAFF
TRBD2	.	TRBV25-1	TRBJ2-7	TGTGCCAGCAGTGAACGGACCGGGACTAGCGGGAGTTACGAGCAGTACTTC	CASSERTGTSGSYEQYF
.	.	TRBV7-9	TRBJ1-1	TGTGCCAGCAGCTTAAGTGAGACAGGAGGAACTGAAGCTTTCTTT	CASSLSETGGTEAFF
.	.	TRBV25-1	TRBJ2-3	TGTGCCAGCAGTGACCCGGGACTCTATACGCAGTATTTT	CASSDPGLYTQYF
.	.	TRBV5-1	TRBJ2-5	TGCGCCAGCAGCCTCGGGGGAAGGTCGGGGGAGCAGTACTTC	CASSLGGRSGEQYF
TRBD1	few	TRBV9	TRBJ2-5	TGTGCCAGCAGCGTTGAAGGGGGCATGGAGACCCAGTACTTC	CASSVEGGMETQYF
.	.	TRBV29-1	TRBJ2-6	TGCAGCGTTGAAGAGGGAGCGGGGGCCAACGTCCTGACTTTC	CSVEEGAGANVLTF
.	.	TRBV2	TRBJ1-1	TGTGCCAGCAGTGAGGGCAGGGCCGCTTTCTTT	CASSEGRAAFF
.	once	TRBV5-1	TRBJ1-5	TGCGCCAGCAGCTTGGCCGGGACACCCGGGCAGCCCCAGCATTTT	CASSLAGTPGQPQHF
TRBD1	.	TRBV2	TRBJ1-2	TGTGCCAGCGGGACAGGGTTGGGTGGCTACACCTTC	CASGTGLGGYTF
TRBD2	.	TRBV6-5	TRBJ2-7	TGTGCCAGCATGGCGGGAGTCGAGCAGTACTTC	CASMAGVEQYF
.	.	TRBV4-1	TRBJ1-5	TGCGCCAGCAGCCAGGGGGGGGGTCAGCCCCAGCATTTT	CASSQGGGQPQHF
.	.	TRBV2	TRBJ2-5	TGTGCCAGCAGTGAAGCGGGGCTTGGGTGGGAGACCCAGTACTTC	CASSEAGLGWETQYF
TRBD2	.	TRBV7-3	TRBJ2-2	TGTGCCAGCAGCTTAACCGGACTAGCGGACAACACCGGGGAGCTGTTTTTT	CASSLTGLADNTGELFF
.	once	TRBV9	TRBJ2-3	TGTGCCAGCAGCGCAGACGGGGTCTCAGATACGCAGTATTTT	CASSADGVSDTQYF
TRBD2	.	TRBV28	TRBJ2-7	TGTGCCAGCACCGTCACCGGGACTACTTTCTACGAGCAGTACTTC	CASTVTGTTFYEQYF
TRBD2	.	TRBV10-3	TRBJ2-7	TGTGCCATCAGTGATTCGAGACTAGCCTCCTACGAGCAGTACTTC	CAISDSRLASYEQYF
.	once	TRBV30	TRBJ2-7	TGTGCCGCTTGGAGTTTCTCCTACGAGCAGTACTTC	CAAWSFSYEQYF
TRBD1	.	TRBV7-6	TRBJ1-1	TGTGCCAGCAGCTTAGTAGGGGGACAGGGGAACACTGAAGCTTTCTTT	CASSLVGGQGNTEAFF
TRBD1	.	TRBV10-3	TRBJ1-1	TGTGCCATCCGGGACAGGGGGCATAGCACTGAAGCTTTCTTT	CAIRDRGHSTEAFF
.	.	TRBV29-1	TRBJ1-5	TGCAGCGTGACCCAGGGGCAAGATCAGCCCCAGCATTTT	CSVTQGQDQPQHF
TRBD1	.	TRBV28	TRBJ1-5	TGTGCCAGCAGTCTCCGGGACAGGGTTTTTCAGCCCCAGCATTTT	CASSLRDRVFQPQHF
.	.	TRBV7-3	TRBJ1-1	TGTGCCAGCAGCCCGACAGGGAACACTGAAGCTTTCTTT	CASSPTGNTEAFF
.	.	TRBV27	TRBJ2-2	TGTGCCAGCAGTTTATTGCCTCGGGGGGCGGCCCCCGGGGAGCTGTTTTTT	CASSLLPRGAAPGELFF
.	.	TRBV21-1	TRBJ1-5	TGTGCCAGCAACCCGAAGTGGACTCTTTCCCTCAATCAGCCCCAGCATTTT	CASNPKWTLSLNQPQHF
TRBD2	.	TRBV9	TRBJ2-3	TGTGCCAGCAGCTCCCGCGGGAGAATGTCTGATACGCAGTATTTT	CASSSRGRMSDTQYF
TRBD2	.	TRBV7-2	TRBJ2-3	TGTGCCAGCAGCCTGTGGACTAGCAGCACAGATACGCAGTATTTT	CASSLWTSSTDTQYF
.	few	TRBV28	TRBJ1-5	TGTGCCAGCAGCCCAGGAGGGGTCCGCAATCAGCCCCAGCATTTT	CASSPGGVRNQPQHF
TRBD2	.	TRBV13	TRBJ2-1	TGTGCCAGCAGCTTAGTCCCGACTAGCCCCCACAATGAGCAGTTCTTC	CASSLVPTSPHNEQFF
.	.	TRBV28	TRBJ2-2	TGTGCCAGCACCCGGGTTGGCCCCGGGGAGCTGTTTTTT	CASTRVGPGELFF
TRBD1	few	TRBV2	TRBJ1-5	TGTGCCAGCAGTGGGACAGGGGGCAATCAGCCCCAGCATTTT	CASSGTGGNQPQHF
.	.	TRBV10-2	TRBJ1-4	TGCGCCAGCAGCTCGCCCGGGACACAGAATGAAAAACTGTTTTTT	CASSSPGTQNEKLFF
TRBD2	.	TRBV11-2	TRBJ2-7	TGTGCCAGCAGCTACTCTAGCGGGAGCTCCTACGAGCAGTACTTC	CASSYSSGSSYEQYF
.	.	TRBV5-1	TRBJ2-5	TGCGCCAGCAGCTTGGCAAACAGACCCCAGTACCAAGAGACCCAGTACTTC	CASSLANRPQYQETQYF
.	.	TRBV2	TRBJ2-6	TGTGCCATCACCCGACAGGACCGCTACTCTGGGGCCAACGTCCTGACTTTC	CAITRQDRYSGANVLTF
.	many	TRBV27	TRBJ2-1	TGTGCCAGCAGCCTGAACCACAAAGCGGTCGGCGGCGGCAATGAGCAGTTCTTC	CASSLNHKAVGGGNEQFF
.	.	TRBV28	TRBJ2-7	TGTGCCAGCAGCTCAACTCAGTCGGGGGGCGGGTACGAGCAGTACTTC	CASSSTQSGGGYEQYF
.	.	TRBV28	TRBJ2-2	TGTGCCAGCAGGGCTGGAGCCACCGGGGAGCTGTTTTTT	CASRAGATGELFF
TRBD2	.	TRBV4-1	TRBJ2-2	TGCGCCAGCAGCCACGGAAGGGCGGGAGAGACCGGGGAGCTGTTTTTT	CASSHGRAGETGELFF
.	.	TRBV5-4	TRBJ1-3	TGTGCCAGCAGCTCACTAGGTCCTAGTGGTAACACCATATATTTT	CASSSLGPSGNTIYF
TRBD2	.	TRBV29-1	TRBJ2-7	TGCAGCGGGGGGAGGGTTGGCGAGCAGTACTTC	CSGGRVGEQYF
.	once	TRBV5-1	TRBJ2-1	TGCGCCAGCGCCCCCCAGGGGAGGGCCGCCGGTGAGCAGTTCTTC	CASAPQGRAAGEQFF
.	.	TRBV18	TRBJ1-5	TGTGCCAGCTCAGGGCCTTATAGCAATCAGCCCCAGCATTTT	CASSGPYSNQPQHF
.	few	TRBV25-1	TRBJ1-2	TGTGCCAGCAGTGAATATCTGGGGGGGGAATATGGCTACACCTTC	CASSEYLGGEYGYTF
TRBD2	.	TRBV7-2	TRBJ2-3	TGTGCCAGCAGCTTTAGCGGGATTTTTACAGATACGCAGTATTTT	CASSFSGIFTDTQYF